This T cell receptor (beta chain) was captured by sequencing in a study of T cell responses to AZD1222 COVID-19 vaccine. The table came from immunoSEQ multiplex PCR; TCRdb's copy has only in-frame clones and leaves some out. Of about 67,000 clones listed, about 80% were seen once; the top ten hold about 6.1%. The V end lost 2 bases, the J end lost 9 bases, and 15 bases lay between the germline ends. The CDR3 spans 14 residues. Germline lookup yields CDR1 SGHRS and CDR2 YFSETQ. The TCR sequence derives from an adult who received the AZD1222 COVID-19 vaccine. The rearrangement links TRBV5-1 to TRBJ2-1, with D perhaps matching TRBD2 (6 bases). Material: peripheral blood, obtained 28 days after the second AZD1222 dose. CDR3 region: CASSFQEGRVEQFF. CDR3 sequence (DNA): TGCGCCAGCAGCTTTCAGGAGGGTAGAGTTGAGCAGTTCTTC.